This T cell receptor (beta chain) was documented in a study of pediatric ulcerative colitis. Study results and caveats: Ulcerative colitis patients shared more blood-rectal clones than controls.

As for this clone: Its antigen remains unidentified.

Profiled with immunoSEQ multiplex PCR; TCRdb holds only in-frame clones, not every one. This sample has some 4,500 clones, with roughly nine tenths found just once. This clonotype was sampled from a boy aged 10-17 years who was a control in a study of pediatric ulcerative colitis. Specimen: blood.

CDR3 nucleotides: TGTGCCACCAGCAGAGATTGGGCGGGTTCCACTGAAGCTTTCTTT. Translated: CATSRDWAGSTEAFF. The chain is built from TRBV15 and TRBJ1-1; no definite D call. Germline CDR1 LNHNV, CDR2 YYDKDF (reference sequence). This CDR3 is 15 amino acids long. V lost 0 bases and J lost 4, with 12 bases in between.